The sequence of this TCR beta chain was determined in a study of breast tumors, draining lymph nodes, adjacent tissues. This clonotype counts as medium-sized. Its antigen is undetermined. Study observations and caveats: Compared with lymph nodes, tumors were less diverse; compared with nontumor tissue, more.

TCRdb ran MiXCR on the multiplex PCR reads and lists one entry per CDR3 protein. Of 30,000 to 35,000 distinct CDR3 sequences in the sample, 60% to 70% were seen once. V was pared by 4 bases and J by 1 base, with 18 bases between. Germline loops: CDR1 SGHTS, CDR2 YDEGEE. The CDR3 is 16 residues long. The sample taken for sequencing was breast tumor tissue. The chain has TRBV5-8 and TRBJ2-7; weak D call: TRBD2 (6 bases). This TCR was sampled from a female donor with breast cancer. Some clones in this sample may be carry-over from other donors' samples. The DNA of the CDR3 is TGTGCCAGCAGCCCCGGGGTTGGGACTGCATCCTACGAGCAGTACTTC. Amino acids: CASSPGVGTASYEQYF.